This is a list of T cell receptor beta chains from one sample in a study of T-cell memory formation after mild COVID-19. Via MiXCR, TCRdb re-called the 5' RACE reads, giving one row per CDR3 protein. The repertoire holds around 300,000 distinct CDR3 sequences, with 13% as singletons. The sample consisted of PBMCs or a T cell subset sorted from them (not recorded which). These TCRs come from a man younger than 30 who had mild COVID-19 (a few samples of this study predate the infection). Cell type and time point are not known. The CDR3 runs from the conserved cysteine through the conserved F or W. D genes are given only for firm matches. For some rows the clone size is stated as once, few or many, or as a class when expanded; others skip it.

d_gene | j_gene | v_gene | abundance | CDR3aa | CDR3nt
- | TRBJ1-1 | TRBV7-2 | - | CASSLLEGGANTEAFF | TGTGCCAGCAGCCTCTTGGAGGGGGGCGCGAACACTGAAGCTTTCTTT
- | TRBJ2-1 | TRBV20-1 | few | CSARVRTGGNEQFF | TGCAGTGCTAGAGTCCGTACTGGGGGCAATGAGCAGTTCTTC
- | TRBJ2-5 | TRBV10-2 | - | CAVRRTGGAASQETQYF | TGCGCCGTCCGGAGGACCGGGGGAGCGGCGTCGCAAGAGACCCAGTACTTC
- | TRBJ2-2 | TRBV11-1 | - | CASRPGTDTNTGELFF | TGTGCCAGCAGACCCGGGACCGACACGAACACCGGGGAGCTGTTTTTT
- | TRBJ1-1 | TRBV11-3 | few | CASSLGGGRMNTEAFF | TGTGCCAGCAGCTTGGGGGGGGGACGGATGAACACTGAAGCTTTCTTT
- | TRBJ1-3 | TRBV18 | few | CASSPGNSGNTIYF | TGTGCCAGCTCGCCTGGAAACAGTGGAAACACCATATATTTT
- | TRBJ2-3 | TRBV7-2 | - | CASSLVRGATDTQYF | TGTGCCAGCAGCTTAGTGCGTGGGGCCACAGATACGCAGTATTTT
- | TRBJ1-2 | TRBV4-3 | - | CASSPTMAGDYGYTF | TGCGCCAGCAGCCCAACGATGGCGGGGGACTATGGCTACACCTTC
- | TRBJ2-5 | TRBV15 | - | CATSRDGTGHQETQYF | TGTGCCACCAGCAGAGATGGAACAGGCCACCAAGAGACCCAGTACTTC
TRBD2 | TRBJ2-5 | TRBV5-5 | - | CASSLFSGGAGETQYF | TGTGCCAGCAGCTTGTTTAGCGGGGGGGCAGGAGAGACCCAGTACTTC
TRBD2 | TRBJ2-3 | TRBV5-1 | - | CASSFSTSLHTDTQYF | TGCGCCAGCAGCTTTTCGACTAGCCTCCACACAGATACGCAGTATTTT
- | TRBJ2-1 | TRBV2 | few | CASSEEGNEQFF | TGTGCCAGCAGTGAAGAGGGTAATGAGCAGTTCTTC
- | TRBJ2-7 | TRBV11-3 | - | CASSLARHYEQYF | TGTGCCAGCAGCCTCGCCCGGCACTACGAGCAGTACTTC
- | TRBJ2-7 | TRBV6-5 | few | CASSYSLGPNYEQYF | TGTGCCAGCAGTTACTCCTTGGGACCTAACTACGAGCAGTACTTC
- | TRBJ2-2 | TRBV10-3 | - | CAISAGTSMYPNTGELFF | TGTGCCATCAGTGCCGGAACTAGCATGTACCCTAACACCGGGGAGCTGTTTTTT
- | TRBJ2-7 | TRBV18 | few | CASSILAEQYF | TGTGCCAGCTCAATCTTGGCCGAGCAGTACTTC